The rows below give T cell receptor beta chains drawn from one sample of a study of cytomegalovirus exposure and HLA in healthy donors. Data came from immunoSEQ multiplex PCR; TCRdb stores just in-frame clones and leaves some out. The sample lists 200,000 or so clones; under 70% were seen once. Sample: PBMCs. Source of these receptors: a man in his forties or fifties in good health and CMV-seropositive. CDR3s include the opening cysteine and the closing phenylalanine or tryptophan. The D gene is left open where the match is weak. Rows give clone size only sometimes, using once, few, many, or a class for an expanded clone.

CDR3aa,CDR3nt,d_gene,j_gene,abundance,v_gene
CASSEREQGPSFF,TGTGCCAGCAGTGAAAGGGAACAGGGGCCTTCCTTCTTC,TRBD1,TRBJ1-2,.,TRBV6-1
CASSLVRGAGPGDYGYTF,TGTGCCAGCAGCTTAGTCAGAGGCGCTGGGCCGGGGGACTATGGCTACACCTTC,.,TRBJ1-2,few,TRBV7-9
CASSSKLTGAYNEQFF,TGTGCCAGCAGCTCGAAACTGACAGGAGCCTACAATGAGCAGTTCTTC,.,TRBJ2-1,.,TRBV5-4
CASSLLWSLNQPQHF,TGTGCCAGCAGTTTATTGTGGAGCCTTAATCAGCCCCAGCATTTT,.,TRBJ1-5,.,TRBV28
CASSLIDSSPLHF,TGTGCCAGCAGCTTAATCGATAGTTCACCCCTCCACTTT,.,TRBJ1-6,few,TRBV11-1
CASSLGGGLTEAFF,TGTGCCAGCAGCCTAGGGGGGGGCTTAACTGAAGCTTTCTTT,.,TRBJ1-1,.,TRBV7-3
CASSLDSLRSYTF,TGCGCCAGCAGCTTAGACAGTCTGAGGAGCTACACCTTC,.,TRBJ1-2,once,TRBV5-1
CASSQDPGAGNTIYF,TGCGCCAGCAGCCAAGATCCTGGAGCGGGAAACACCATATATTTT,.,TRBJ1-3,.,TRBV4-3
CASTDGGNQPQHF,TGTGCCAGCACCGACGGAGGGAATCAGCCCCAGCATTTT,.,TRBJ1-5,few,TRBV28
CASSYSAEQEETQYF,TGTGCCAGCAGTTACTCGGCGGAGCAAGAAGAGACCCAGTACTTC,.,TRBJ2-5,.,TRBV6-6
CASSPRTSGGELFF,TGTGCCAGCAGCCCCCGGACTAGCGGCGGGGAGCTGTTTTTT,TRBD2,TRBJ2-2,.,TRBV7-3
CVSSRQPQNTEAFF,TGTGTCAGTAGTCGACAGCCCCAGAACACTGAAGCTTTCTTT,.,TRBJ1-1,.,TRBV19
CASSFGRMNTEAFF,TGTGCCAGCAGCTTTGGCAGAATGAACACTGAAGCTTTCTTT,.,TRBJ1-1,.,TRBV5-5
CASSLDSSGNTIYF,TGTGCCAGCAGCCTCGACAGCTCTGGAAACACCATATATTTT,.,TRBJ1-3,few,TRBV7-8
CASSPRRGGNTEAFF,TGTGCCAGTAGTCCCCGAAGGGGGGGGAACACTGAAGCTTTCTTT,.,TRBJ1-1,.,TRBV19
CASSSWGQSTEAFF,TGTGCCAGCAGTTCCTGGGGGCAGAGCACTGAAGCTTTCTTT,.,TRBJ1-1,few,TRBV6-5
CASRPTPGQFNTEAFF,TGTGCCAGCAGACCGACTCCGGGACAGTTCAACACTGAAGCTTTCTTT,TRBD1,TRBJ1-1,few,TRBV7-8
CASSYGYASGDTQYF,TGTGCCAGCAGTTACGGGTACGCTAGCGGGGATACGCAGTATTTT,TRBD2,TRBJ2-3,.,TRBV6-5
CSVVGTGVTEAFF,TGCAGCGTTGTAGGGACAGGGGTCACTGAAGCTTTCTTT,TRBD1,TRBJ1-1,once,TRBV29-1
CASSLDRAAEAFF,TGTGCCAGCAGCTTGGACAGGGCGGCTGAAGCTTTCTTT,.,TRBJ1-1,.,TRBV5-6
CASSLVFSYNEQFF,TGCGCCAGCAGCTTGGTTTTCAGTTACAATGAGCAGTTCTTC,.,TRBJ2-1,.,TRBV5-1
CASRSPEGGGYTF,TGTGCCAGTAGATCCCCGGAAGGGGGTGGCTACACCTTC,.,TRBJ1-2,.,TRBV19
CASSYQGAGGYTF,TGTGCCAGCAGCTATCAGGGGGCAGGGGGCTACACCTTC,TRBD1,TRBJ1-2,.,TRBV7-2
CAISESRAPAGYTF,TGTGCCATCAGTGAGTCGAGGGCCCCGGCGGGCTACACCTTC,.,TRBJ1-2,.,TRBV10-3
CASSSSSGGFSTDTQYF,TGTGCCAGCAGCTCCTCTAGCGGGGGGTTTAGCACAGATACGCAGTATTTT,TRBD2,TRBJ2-3,.,TRBV11-2
CASSARGAADTQYF,TGTGCCAGCAGCGCCAGGGGTGCGGCAGATACGCAGTATTTT,.,TRBJ2-3,.,TRBV9
CASSELRGGELFF,TGTGCCAGCAGTGAGCTTAGGGGAGGGGAGCTGTTTTTT,.,TRBJ2-2,.,TRBV2
CASSLLAGVYNEQFF,TGTGCCAGCAGCCTCCTAGCGGGGGTATACAATGAGCAGTTCTTC,TRBD2,TRBJ2-1,.,TRBV6-5
CASTLRRDNSPLHF,TGCGCCAGCACCCTTCGACGGGATAATTCACCCCTCCACTTT,.,TRBJ1-6,.,TRBV5-1
CSAYFPTGGEKLFF,TGCAGCGCCTACTTTCCGACAGGGGGAGAAAAACTGTTTTTT,TRBD1,TRBJ1-4,.,TRBV29-1
CASSLGLAGVNEQFF,TGCGCCAGCAGCTTGGGGCTAGCGGGGGTTAATGAGCAGTTCTTC,TRBD2,TRBJ2-1,.,TRBV5-1
CASSLELSNQPQHF,TGTGCCAGCAGCTTGGAGTTGAGCAATCAGCCCCAGCATTTT,.,TRBJ1-5,.,TRBV7-9
CASSLGAGSGVQETQYF,TGTGCCAGCAGCTTAGGTGCGGGTAGCGGGGTCCAAGAGACCCAGTACTTC,TRBD2,TRBJ2-5,.,TRBV7-6
CATSRGSGQGYEQYF,TGTGCCACCAGCAGAGGTTCGGGACAGGGATACGAGCAGTACTTC,TRBD1,TRBJ2-7,.,TRBV15
CASSLGTAQPGGYTF,TGTGCCAGCAGCTTGGGGACAGCCCAACCCGGGGGCTACACCTTC,.,TRBJ1-2,few,TRBV5-4
CASSPGTSQFGELFF,TGCGCCAGCAGCCCCGGGACTAGCCAATTCGGGGAGCTGTTTTTT,TRBD2,TRBJ2-2,.,TRBV5-1
CASSQPGLARELFF,TGTGCCAGCAGCCAGCCGGGACTAGCTAGGGAGCTGTTTTTT,TRBD2,TRBJ2-2,.,TRBV5-6
CASSEGAAGNQPQHF,TGTGCCAGCAGTGAGGGAGCGGCAGGCAATCAGCCCCAGCATTTT,.,TRBJ1-5,.,TRBV2
CASSQGEVAFF,TGCGCCAGCAGCCAAGGCGAGGTCGCTTTCTTT,.,TRBJ1-1,.,TRBV4-3
CASSPVAGGTNTGELFF,TGTGCCAGCTCACCCGTAGCGGGGGGAACGAACACCGGGGAGCTGTTTTTT,TRBD2,TRBJ2-2,.,TRBV18
CASRGALRPLYEQYF,TGTGCCAGCCGTGGAGCGCTTCGCCCCCTATACGAGCAGTACTTC,.,TRBJ2-7,once,TRBV28
CASSPRLAGGKETQYF,TGTGCCAGCAGCCCCCGCCTAGCGGGGGGGAAAGAGACCCAGTACTTC,TRBD2,TRBJ2-5,.,TRBV7-2
CASMSKGMDTGELFF,TGTGCCAGTATGAGTAAGGGGATGGACACCGGGGAGCTGTTTTTT,.,TRBJ2-2,.,TRBV19
CASSFQGDGNTIYF,TGTGCCAGCAGCTTCCAGGGTGACGGAAACACCATATATTTT,.,TRBJ1-3,.,TRBV5-6
CASSFSGYEQYF,TGTGCCAGCAGCTTTTCAGGTTACGAGCAGTACTTC,.,TRBJ2-7,.,TRBV12-1
CASSFGLAGKEQFF,TGTGCCAGCAGCTTCGGACTAGCGGGCAAAGAGCAGTTCTTC,TRBD2,TRBJ2-1,.,TRBV11-2